This T cell receptor beta chain emerged from a study of tumor and adjacent non-tumor tissue in lung cancer. TCRbeta libraries were built with three rounds of nested PCR, modified from ARM-PCR. TCRdb redid the calling of the multiplex PCR reads with MiXCR, one entry per CDR3 protein. The sample consists of roughly 220,000 distinct CDR3 sequences, 71% of them appearing once. The template was RNA from unsorted bulk tissue. This sequence was found in a man in his sixties with non-small cell lung cancer. The source material was lung tumor tissue.

The CDR3 bases are TGTGCCAGGAGTTCGGACAGGGGCGGAAAACTGTTTTTT. Protein product: CARSSDRGGKLFF. This chain joins TRBV6-1 and TRBJ1-4, with 9 bases aligning to TRBD1. This CDR3 is built from 13 residues. Germline-derived CDR1 and CDR2 are MNHNS and SASEGT. With V trimmed by 9 bases and J by 10 bases, 9 bases remained unmatched.